This T cell receptor beta chain was obtained from a study of T cell changes during pregnancy in multiple sclerosis. V lost 4 bases and J lost 3, with 13 bases in between. The CDR3 has 13 amino acids. Per germline, CDR1 SQVTM and CDR2 ANQGSEA. TCRdb keeps only in-frame clones here, not all; method: immunoSEQ multiplex PCR. Among around 50,000 clones, 91% were seen once, and the ten largest hold approximately 1.1%. The material was peripheral blood, obtained after pregnancy. This receptor was taken from a female donor in good health, enrolled as a control in a pregnancy study. The chain employs TRBV29-1 and TRBJ2-7; tentatively, D is TRBD1 (6 bases). CDR3 DNA: TGCAGCGTTGCCACGAGGGGGATCTACGAGCAGTACTTC. Translating gives CSVATRGIYEQYF.